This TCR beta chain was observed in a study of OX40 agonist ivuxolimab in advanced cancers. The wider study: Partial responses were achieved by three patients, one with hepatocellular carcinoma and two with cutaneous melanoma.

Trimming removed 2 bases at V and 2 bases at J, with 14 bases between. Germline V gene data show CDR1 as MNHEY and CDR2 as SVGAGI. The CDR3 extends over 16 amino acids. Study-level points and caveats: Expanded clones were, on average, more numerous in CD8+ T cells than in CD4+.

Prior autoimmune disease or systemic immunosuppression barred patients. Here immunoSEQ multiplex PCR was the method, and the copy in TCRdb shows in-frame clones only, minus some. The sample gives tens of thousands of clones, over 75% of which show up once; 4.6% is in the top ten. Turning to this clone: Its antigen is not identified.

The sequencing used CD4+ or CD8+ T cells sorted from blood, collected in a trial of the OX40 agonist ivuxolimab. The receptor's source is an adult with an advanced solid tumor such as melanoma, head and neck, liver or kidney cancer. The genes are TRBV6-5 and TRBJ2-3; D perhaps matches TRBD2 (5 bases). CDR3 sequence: CASSYGVASFTDTQYF. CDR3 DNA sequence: TGTGCCAGCAGTTACGGGGTAGCGAGCTTCACAGATACGCAGTATTTT.